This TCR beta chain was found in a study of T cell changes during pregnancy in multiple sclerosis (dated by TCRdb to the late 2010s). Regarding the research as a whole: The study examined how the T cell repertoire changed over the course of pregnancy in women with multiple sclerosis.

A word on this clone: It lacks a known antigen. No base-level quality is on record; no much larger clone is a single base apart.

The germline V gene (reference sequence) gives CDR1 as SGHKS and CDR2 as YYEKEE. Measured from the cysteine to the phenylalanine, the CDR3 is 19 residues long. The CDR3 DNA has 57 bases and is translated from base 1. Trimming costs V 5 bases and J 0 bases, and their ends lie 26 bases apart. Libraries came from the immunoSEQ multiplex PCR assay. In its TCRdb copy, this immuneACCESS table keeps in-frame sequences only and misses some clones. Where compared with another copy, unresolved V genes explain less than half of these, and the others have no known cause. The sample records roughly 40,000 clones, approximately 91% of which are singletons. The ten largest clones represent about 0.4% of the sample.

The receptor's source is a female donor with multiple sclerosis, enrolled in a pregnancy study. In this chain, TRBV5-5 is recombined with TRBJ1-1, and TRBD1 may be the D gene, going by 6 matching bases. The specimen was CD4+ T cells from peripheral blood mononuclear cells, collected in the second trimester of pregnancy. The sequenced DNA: TGTGCCAGCAGTCCTGCGTTGTTCGGCCCAGGGGCAATGAACACTGAAGCTTTCTTT. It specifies CASSPALFGPGAMNTEAFF.